The rows below give T cell receptor beta chains drawn from one sample of a study of blood T cells in healthy people across ages. TCRdb fed the 5' RACE reads into MiXCR, producing one record per CDR3 protein. The table records about a million distinct CDR3 sequences, about 48% of them present only once. The sequenced sample was blood. All receptors derive from a man aged 25 to 45 in good health. The CDR3 runs from the conserved cysteine through the conserved F or W. D genes are given only for firm matches. Clone size is given for some rows only: seen once, a few or many times, or a class if the clone is expanded.

d_call j_call v_call clone_size cdr3_aa cdr3_nt
NA TRBJ2-1 TRBV7-9 NA CASSGARGGNEQFF TGTGCCAGCAGCGGAGCCCGGGGTGGGAATGAGCAGTTCTTC
TRBD1 TRBJ1-1 TRBV29-1 NA CSVEGDRGTEAFF TGCAGCGTTGAAGGGGACAGGGGCACTGAAGCTTTCTTT
NA TRBJ1-2 TRBV20-1 NA CSATPGAYNYGYTF TGCAGTGCTACCCCGGGGGCTTATAACTATGGTTACACCTTC
TRBD1 TRBJ2-7 TRBV11-3 NA CASSLDNRGISWDVQYF TGTGCCAGCAGCTTAGATAACAGGGGAATATCGTGGGACGTTCAGTACTTC
NA TRBJ2-7 TRBV28 NA CAWRGPRTAREYEQYF TGTGCCTGGCGCGGCCCGAGGACCGCCCGGGAATACGAGCAGTACTTC
NA TRBJ1-1 TRBV12-3/TRBV12-4 once CASSLGMANTEAFF TGTGCCAGCAGCCTAGGAATGGCAAACACTGAAGCTTTCTTT
TRBD1 TRBJ2-1 TRBV27 NA CASIRTGGYEQFF TGTGCCAGCATTCGGACAGGGGGCTATGAGCAGTTCTTC
NA TRBJ1-5 TRBV4-2 NA CASSQGGGFQPQHF TGTGCCAGCAGCCAAGGTGGTGGGTTTCAGCCCCAGCATTTT
NA TRBJ2-2 TRBV20-1 NA CSARATGTNTGELFF TGCAGTGCTAGAGCAACAGGGACGAACACCGGGGAGCTGTTTTTT
NA TRBJ2-7 TRBV4-1 NA CASSSKRGVKGYNEQYF TGCGCCAGCAGCTCCAAAAGGGGAGTAAAGGGCTACAATGAGCAGTACTTC
TRBD1 TRBJ2-1 TRBV11-2 NA CASSPRQGAQNEQFF TGTGCCAGCAGCCCTAGACAGGGGGCGCAAAATGAGCAGTTCTTC
NA TRBJ2-1 TRBV20-1 NA CSAEGLREQFF TGCAGTGCTGAGGGCCTCCGTGAGCAGTTCTTC
NA TRBJ1-2 TRBV6-5 NA CASSHSEGCGYTF TGTGCCAGCAGCCACTCGGAGGGGTGCGGCTACACCTTC
NA TRBJ2-5 TRBV5-1 NA CASSLGEWVEDQYF TGCGCCAGCAGCTTGGGAGAGTGGGTCGAGGACCAGTACTTC
NA TRBJ2-1 TRBV27 NA CASSYRAVGYYNEQFF TGTGCCAGCAGTTACAGAGCGGTGGGATACTACAATGAGCAGTTCTTC
NA TRBJ1-4 TRBV30 NA CAWSTDSANEKLFF TGTGCCTGGAGTACGGACAGTGCTAATGAAAAACTGTTTTTT
NA TRBJ2-1 TRBV29-1 NA CSVWVQWDEQFF TGCAGCGTTTGGGTCCAGTGGGATGAGCAGTTCTTC
NA TRBJ2-7 TRBV4-1 NA CASSQEFRGYYNEQYF TGCGCCAGCAGCCAAGAGTTCCGTGGTTACTACAATGAGCAGTACTTC
TRBD1 TRBJ2-5 TRBV14 many CASSQGWDSQETQYF TGTGCCAGCAGCCAAGGGTGGGACAGCCAAGAGACCCAGTACTTC
NA TRBJ1-2 TRBV18 NA CASSPQRGGYTF TGTGCCAGCTCACCACAAAGGGGTGGCTACACCTTC
TRBD2 TRBJ2-1 TRBV20-1 NA CSALSGLAGADEQFF TGCAGTGCTCTTTCAGGACTAGCGGGGGCTGATGAGCAGTTCTTC
NA TRBJ1-1 TRBV18 NA CASSPAMGNTEAFF TGTGCCAGCTCACCGGCGATGGGGAACACTGAAGCTTTCTTT